This is a list of T cell receptor beta chains from one sample in a study of cytomegalovirus exposure and HLA in healthy donors. The data were produced by immunoSEQ multiplex PCR, yet TCRdb's version contains in-frame clones alone and is incomplete. This sample has some 150,000 clones; around 84% occur once, and the top ten carry 3%. The specimen sequenced was PBMCs. The receptors here all came from a middle-aged man in good health and CMV-seropositive. The CDR3 runs from the conserved cysteine through the conserved F or W. Each record gives: clone size, V gene, D gene, J gene, CDR3 protein, CDR3 DNA. The D gene is left open where the match is weak. Some rows mark clone size as missing; the rest say once, few, many or name a class of expanded clone.

clone_size: -; v_call: TRBV4-2; d_call: -; j_call: TRBJ1-2; cdr3_aa: CASSPKEARGPDNYGYTF; cdr3_nt: TGTGCCAGCAGCCCTAAGGAGGCCAGGGGACCAGATAACTATGGCTACACCTTC
clone_size: -; v_call: TRBV18; d_call: TRBD1; j_call: TRBJ1-5; cdr3_aa: CASSARDSNQPQHF; cdr3_nt: TGTGCCAGCTCAGCCCGGGACAGTAATCAGCCCCAGCATTTT
clone_size: -; v_call: TRBV4-3; d_call: TRBD2; j_call: TRBJ2-1; cdr3_aa: CASSQDSGGSYNEQFF; cdr3_nt: TGCGCCAGCAGCCAGGACAGCGGGGGGTCCTACAATGAGCAGTTCTTC
clone_size: -; v_call: TRBV19; d_call: TRBD1; j_call: TRBJ1-6; cdr3_aa: CASSPDRGYNSPLHF; cdr3_nt: TGTGCCAGTAGTCCCGACAGGGGCTATAATTCACCCCTCCACTTT
clone_size: -; v_call: TRBV30; d_call: TRBD2; j_call: TRBJ2-7; cdr3_aa: CAWSAGGTSNEQYF; cdr3_nt: TGTGCCTGGAGCGCGGGAGGGACATCGAACGAGCAGTACTTC
clone_size: -; v_call: TRBV29-1; d_call: -; j_call: TRBJ2-5; cdr3_aa: CSVDVGGETQYF; cdr3_nt: TGCAGCGTTGATGTAGGAGGGGAGACCCAGTACTTC
clone_size: -; v_call: TRBV9; d_call: -; j_call: TRBJ1-2; cdr3_aa: CASSVPGNYGYTF; cdr3_nt: TGTGCCAGCAGCGTACCAGGGAACTATGGCTACACCTTC
clone_size: -; v_call: TRBV29-1; d_call: TRBD2; j_call: TRBJ2-3; cdr3_aa: CSVEPFSGRGSTDTQYF; cdr3_nt: TGCAGCGTTGAACCCTTTAGCGGGAGGGGTAGCACAGATACGCAGTATTTT
clone_size: -; v_call: TRBV19; d_call: TRBD1; j_call: TRBJ1-1; cdr3_aa: CASSIGDREWEEAFF; cdr3_nt: TGTGCCAGTAGTATAGGGGACAGGGAATGGGAAGAAGCTTTCTTT
clone_size: -; v_call: TRBV29-1; d_call: TRBD1; j_call: TRBJ2-5; cdr3_aa: CSVEIGWTGVVREAKYQETQYF; cdr3_nt: TGCAGCGTTGAAATTGGATGGACAGGGGTTGTTCGTGAAGCAAAGTACCAAGAGACCCAGTACTTC
clone_size: few; v_call: TRBV7-9; d_call: -; j_call: TRBJ1-5; cdr3_aa: CASSYGDIGQPQHF; cdr3_nt: TGTGCCAGCAGCTATGGGGACATAGGTCAGCCCCAGCATTTT
clone_size: -; v_call: TRBV5-1; d_call: -; j_call: TRBJ2-1; cdr3_aa: CASSLTVLANNEQFF; cdr3_nt: TGCGCCAGCAGCTTGACGGTTTTAGCGAACAATGAGCAGTTCTTC
clone_size: -; v_call: TRBV9; d_call: TRBD2; j_call: TRBJ2-2; cdr3_aa: CASSVGLEGAGELFF; cdr3_nt: TGTGCCAGCAGCGTGGGACTAGAAGGCGCCGGGGAGCTGTTTTTT
clone_size: -; v_call: TRBV27; d_call: TRBD1; j_call: TRBJ1-2; cdr3_aa: CASSLRWTGTNYGYTF; cdr3_nt: TGTGCCAGCAGTTTAAGATGGACAGGGACAAACTATGGCTACACCTTC
clone_size: few; v_call: TRBV5-1; d_call: -; j_call: TRBJ2-3; cdr3_aa: CARDPGGTDTQYF; cdr3_nt: TGCGCCAGAGACCCAGGGGGCACAGATACGCAGTATTTT
clone_size: -; v_call: TRBV9; d_call: TRBD1; j_call: TRBJ1-1; cdr3_aa: CASSVRATGHSTEAFF; cdr3_nt: TGTGCCAGCAGCGTACGAGCGACAGGGCATTCCACTGAAGCTTTCTTT
clone_size: -; v_call: TRBV10-3; d_call: TRBD1; j_call: TRBJ2-7; cdr3_aa: CAISGQGRGRSYEQYF; cdr3_nt: TGTGCCATCAGTGGACAGGGAAGAGGTAGGTCCTACGAGCAGTACTTC
clone_size: once; v_call: TRBV5-4; d_call: TRBD2; j_call: TRBJ2-5; cdr3_aa: CASSPSLGRVETQYF; cdr3_nt: TGTGCCAGCAGCCCAAGCCTAGGGAGGGTTGAGACCCAGTACTTC
clone_size: -; v_call: TRBV9; d_call: TRBD1; j_call: TRBJ2-2; cdr3_aa: CASSKPDRGDGELFF; cdr3_nt: TGTGCCAGCAGCAAACCGGACAGGGGTGACGGGGAGCTGTTTTTT
clone_size: -; v_call: TRBV7-6; d_call: -; j_call: TRBJ2-7; cdr3_aa: CASSPEGHPPAYEQYF; cdr3_nt: TGTGCCAGCAGCCCCGAGGGACATCCGCCAGCCTACGAGCAGTACTTC
clone_size: -; v_call: TRBV6-5; d_call: TRBD1; j_call: TRBJ2-3; cdr3_aa: CASRQGQTTDTQYF; cdr3_nt: TGTGCCAGCCGTCAGGGACAGACCACAGATACGCAGTATTTT
clone_size: -; v_call: TRBV5-1; d_call: TRBD1; j_call: TRBJ1-2; cdr3_aa: CASSVGTDNYGYTF; cdr3_nt: TGCGCCAGCAGCGTCGGGACAGATAACTATGGCTACACCTTC
clone_size: once; v_call: TRBV15; d_call: TRBD2; j_call: TRBJ2-5; cdr3_aa: CATSARAGGAGETQYF; cdr3_nt: TGTGCCACCAGCGCCAGAGCGGGGGGGGCCGGGGAGACCCAGTACTTC
clone_size: once; v_call: TRBV7-8; d_call: -; j_call: TRBJ2-3; cdr3_aa: CASSLVVSGDTQYF; cdr3_nt: TGTGCCAGCAGCTTAGTGGTCTCGGGAGATACGCAGTATTTT
clone_size: -; v_call: TRBV2; d_call: -; j_call: TRBJ1-1; cdr3_aa: CASSADSTDPRAFF; cdr3_nt: TGTGCCAGCAGTGCGGACAGTACCGACCCAAGAGCTTTCTTT
clone_size: -; v_call: TRBV29-1; d_call: -; j_call: TRBJ1-2; cdr3_aa: CSVEQNYGYTF; cdr3_nt: TGCAGCGTTGAACAAAACTATGGCTACACCTTC
clone_size: -; v_call: TRBV11-2; d_call: TRBD2; j_call: TRBJ2-1; cdr3_aa: CASSLGWRGGRSYNEQFF; cdr3_nt: TGTGCCAGCAGCTTAGGGTGGCGGGGCGGGAGGTCCTACAATGAGCAGTTCTTC
clone_size: -; v_call: TRBV23-1; d_call: -; j_call: TRBJ1-4; cdr3_aa: CASSHRDLTPANEKLFF; cdr3_nt: TGCGCCAGCAGCCACAGGGATCTAACCCCCGCTAATGAAAAACTGTTTTTT
clone_size: -; v_call: TRBV5-5; d_call: -; j_call: TRBJ1-4; cdr3_aa: CASSLATGYNEKLFF; cdr3_nt: TGTGCCAGCAGCTTAGCGACAGGTTATAATGAAAAACTGTTTTTT
clone_size: -; v_call: TRBV27; d_call: -; j_call: TRBJ2-1; cdr3_aa: CASRLEVGSYNEQFF; cdr3_nt: TGTGCCAGCAGGTTAGAGGTCGGCTCCTACAATGAGCAGTTCTTC
clone_size: -; v_call: TRBV19; d_call: -; j_call: TRBJ1-2; cdr3_aa: CASTPRRVGGYTF; cdr3_nt: TGTGCCAGTACCCCCCGGCGGGTCGGGGGCTACACCTTC
clone_size: -; v_call: TRBV6-5; d_call: -; j_call: TRBJ1-3; cdr3_aa: CASRRDNSGNTIYF; cdr3_nt: TGTGCCAGCCGCAGGGATAACTCTGGAAACACCATATATTTT
clone_size: -; v_call: TRBV7-2; d_call: TRBD1; j_call: TRBJ1-4; cdr3_aa: CASSLDGQEEKLFF; cdr3_nt: TGTGCCAGCAGCTTAGATGGACAGGAAGAAAAACTGTTTTTT
clone_size: -; v_call: TRBV25-1; d_call: -; j_call: TRBJ1-2; cdr3_aa: CASSPTLPGTLGYGYTF; cdr3_nt: TGTGCCAGCAGTCCCACCCTCCCAGGCACTCTGGGCTATGGCTACACCTTC
clone_size: -; v_call: TRBV28; d_call: -; j_call: TRBJ1-1; cdr3_aa: CASFSVNTEAFF; cdr3_nt: TGTGCCAGCTTCAGTGTGAACACTGAAGCTTTCTTT
clone_size: once; v_call: TRBV19; d_call: -; j_call: TRBJ2-3; cdr3_aa: CASSNELSTDTQYF; cdr3_nt: TGTGCCAGTAGTAACGAACTTTCCACAGATACGCAGTATTTT
clone_size: -; v_call: TRBV10-3; d_call: -; j_call: TRBJ1-1; cdr3_aa: CAISAGVAEAFF; cdr3_nt: TGTGCCATCAGTGCAGGGGTGGCTGAAGCTTTCTTT
clone_size: few; v_call: TRBV2; d_call: TRBD2; j_call: TRBJ2-5; cdr3_aa: CASSEHGGEETQYF; cdr3_nt: TGTGCCAGCAGTGAACACGGGGGGGAGGAGACCCAGTACTTC
clone_size: -; v_call: TRBV5-1; d_call: -; j_call: TRBJ1-6; cdr3_aa: CASSLAGKGSPLHF; cdr3_nt: TGCGCCAGCAGCTTGGCGGGGAAGGGTTCACCCCTCCACTTT
clone_size: once; v_call: TRBV6-5; d_call: TRBD1; j_call: TRBJ2-1; cdr3_aa: CASSSDRGQYNEQFF; cdr3_nt: TGTGCCAGCAGTTCCGACAGGGGACAGTACAATGAGCAGTTCTTC
clone_size: -; v_call: TRBV7-3; d_call: -; j_call: TRBJ2-1; cdr3_aa: CASSLRLSSYNEQFF; cdr3_nt: TGTGCCAGCAGCTTACGACTCAGCTCCTACAATGAGCAGTTCTTC
clone_size: once; v_call: TRBV18; d_call: TRBD1; j_call: TRBJ1-1; cdr3_aa: CASSPFDRANTEAFF; cdr3_nt: TGTGCCAGCTCACCGTTCGACAGGGCGAACACTGAAGCTTTCTTT
clone_size: -; v_call: TRBV7-2; d_call: -; j_call: TRBJ1-5; cdr3_aa: CASSFHSGYNQPQHF; cdr3_nt: TGTGCCAGCAGCTTTCATTCAGGGTACAATCAGCCCCAGCATTTT
clone_size: -; v_call: TRBV10-3; d_call: -; j_call: TRBJ1-2; cdr3_aa: CAISKGSLYGYTF; cdr3_nt: TGTGCCATCAGTAAGGGGTCCCTATATGGCTACACCTTC
clone_size: few; v_call: TRBV27; d_call: TRBD1; j_call: TRBJ2-5; cdr3_aa: CASSFIIFVEGAETQYF; cdr3_nt: TGTGCCAGCAGTTTTATTATCTTCGTTGAGGGGGCAGAGACCCAGTACTTC
clone_size: -; v_call: TRBV18; d_call: TRBD1; j_call: TRBJ1-2; cdr3_aa: CASSPAGGANYGYTF; cdr3_nt: TGTGCCAGCTCCCCAGCAGGGGGAGCTAACTATGGCTACACCTTC
clone_size: -; v_call: TRBV7-9; d_call: TRBD2; j_call: TRBJ2-3; cdr3_aa: CSSSSWTSGRAGVTDTQYF; cdr3_nt: TGTTCCAGCAGCTCCTGGACTAGCGGGAGGGCAGGGGTCACAGATACGCAGTATTTT
clone_size: -; v_call: TRBV18; d_call: -; j_call: TRBJ2-2; cdr3_aa: CASSWAGQPNTGELFF; cdr3_nt: TGTGCCAGCTCATGGGCGGGACAGCCCAACACCGGGGAGCTGTTTTTT
clone_size: -; v_call: TRBV7-9; d_call: TRBD2; j_call: TRBJ2-7; cdr3_aa: CASSLALTREGLDEQYF; cdr3_nt: TGTGCCAGCAGCTTAGCGCTAACGAGGGAGGGCCTCGACGAGCAGTACTTC
clone_size: -; v_call: TRBV7-2; d_call: TRBD1; j_call: TRBJ2-4; cdr3_aa: CASKGARPLENIQYF; cdr3_nt: TGTGCCAGCAAGGGGGCAAGGCCCCTTGAAAACATTCAGTACTTC
clone_size: -; v_call: TRBV7-9; d_call: TRBD1; j_call: TRBJ2-7; cdr3_aa: CSSSPRSTGTSYEQYF; cdr3_nt: TGTTCCAGCAGCCCTAGGTCGACAGGGACCTCCTACGAGCAGTACTTC
clone_size: -; v_call: TRBV27; d_call: -; j_call: TRBJ2-3; cdr3_aa: CASSSDGGFQDTQYF; cdr3_nt: TGTGCCAGCAGTTCAGATGGGGGGTTCCAAGATACGCAGTATTTT
clone_size: -; v_call: TRBV29-1; d_call: -; j_call: TRBJ1-1; cdr3_aa: CSVGGYRNTEAFF; cdr3_nt: TGCAGCGTTGGAGGGTACCGGAACACTGAAGCTTTCTTT
clone_size: -; v_call: TRBV5-4; d_call: TRBD2; j_call: TRBJ2-5; cdr3_aa: CASSLERLAGNQETQYF; cdr3_nt: TGTGCCAGCAGCTTGGAGCGCTTAGCGGGCAATCAAGAGACCCAGTACTTC
clone_size: -; v_call: TRBV7-8; d_call: -; j_call: TRBJ1-6; cdr3_aa: CASSPPWPGDGNSPLHF; cdr3_nt: TGTGCCAGCAGCCCCCCATGGCCGGGGGATGGGAATTCACCCCTCCACTTT
clone_size: -; v_call: TRBV30; d_call: -; j_call: TRBJ1-5; cdr3_aa: CAWRKQGVHNQPQHF; cdr3_nt: TGTGCCTGGAGAAAACAGGGTGTCCACAATCAGCCCCAGCATTTT
clone_size: -; v_call: TRBV14; d_call: -; j_call: TRBJ2-2; cdr3_aa: CASSLDGRNTGELFF; cdr3_nt: TGTGCCAGCAGCCTGGACGGGAGGAACACCGGGGAGCTGTTTTTT
clone_size: -; v_call: TRBV7-9; d_call: -; j_call: TRBJ1-1; cdr3_aa: CASSLVAGENTEAFF; cdr3_nt: TGTGCCAGCAGCTTAGTGGCAGGTGAGAACACTGAAGCTTTCTTT